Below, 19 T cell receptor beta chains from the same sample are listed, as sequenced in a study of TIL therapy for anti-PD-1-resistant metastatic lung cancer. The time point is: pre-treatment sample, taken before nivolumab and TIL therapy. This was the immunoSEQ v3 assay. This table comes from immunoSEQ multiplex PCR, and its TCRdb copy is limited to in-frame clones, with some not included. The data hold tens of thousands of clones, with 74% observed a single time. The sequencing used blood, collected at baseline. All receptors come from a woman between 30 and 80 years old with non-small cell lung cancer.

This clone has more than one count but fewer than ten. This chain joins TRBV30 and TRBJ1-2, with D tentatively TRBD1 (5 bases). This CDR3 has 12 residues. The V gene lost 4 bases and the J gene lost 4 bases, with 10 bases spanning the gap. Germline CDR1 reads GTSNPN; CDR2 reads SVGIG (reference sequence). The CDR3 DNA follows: TGTGCCTGGAAACGAGACAGCTATGGCTACACCTTC. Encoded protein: CAWKRDSYGYTF.

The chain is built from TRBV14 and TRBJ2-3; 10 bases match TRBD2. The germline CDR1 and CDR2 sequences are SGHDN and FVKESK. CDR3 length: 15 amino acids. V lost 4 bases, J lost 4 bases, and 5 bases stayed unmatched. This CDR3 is CASSPGLAPADTQYF. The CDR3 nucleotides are TGTGCCAGCAGCCCGGGACTAGCGCCCGCAGATACGCAGTATTTT.

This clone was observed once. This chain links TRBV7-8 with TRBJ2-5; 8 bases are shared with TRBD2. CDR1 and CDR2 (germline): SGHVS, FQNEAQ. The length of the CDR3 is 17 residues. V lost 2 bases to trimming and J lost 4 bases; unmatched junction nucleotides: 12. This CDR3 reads CASSLYRGGVIRETQYF. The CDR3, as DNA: TGTGCCAGCAGCTTATATCGGGGGGGGGTAATCCGAGAGACCCAGTACTTC. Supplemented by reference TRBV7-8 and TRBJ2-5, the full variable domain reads GAGVSQSPRYKVAKRGQDVALRCDPISGHVSLFWYQQALGQGPEFLTYFQNEAQLDKSGLPSDRFFAERPEGSVSTLKIQRTQQEDSAVYLCASSLYRGGVIRETQYFGPGTRLLVL.

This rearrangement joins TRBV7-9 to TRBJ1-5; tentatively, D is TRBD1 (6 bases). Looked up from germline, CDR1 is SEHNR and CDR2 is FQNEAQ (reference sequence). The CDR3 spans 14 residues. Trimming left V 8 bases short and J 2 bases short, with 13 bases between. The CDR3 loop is CASAGDTGNQPQHF. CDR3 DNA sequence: TGTGCCAGCGCCGGGGACACAGGCAATCAGCCCCAGCATTTT.

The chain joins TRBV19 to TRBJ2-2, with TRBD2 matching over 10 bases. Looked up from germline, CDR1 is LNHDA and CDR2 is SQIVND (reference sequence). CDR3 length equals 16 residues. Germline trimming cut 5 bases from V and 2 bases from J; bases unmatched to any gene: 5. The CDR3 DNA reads TGTGCCAGTAGTCCTAGCGGGAGAAAAAACACCGGGGAGCTGTTTTTT. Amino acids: CASSPSGRKNTGELFF.

This CDR3 reads CASSQDGSSGANVLTF. The CDR3 DNA reads as TGTGCCAGCAGCCAAGACGGGAGTTCTGGGGCCAACGTCCTGACTTTC. This chain connects TRBV4-2 to TRBJ2-6, with D tentatively TRBD2 (6 bases). The CDR3 totals 16 residues. Trimming took 0 bases from V and 1 from J, leaving 7 bases between them. CDR1 and CDR2 (germline): LGHNA, YNFKEQ.

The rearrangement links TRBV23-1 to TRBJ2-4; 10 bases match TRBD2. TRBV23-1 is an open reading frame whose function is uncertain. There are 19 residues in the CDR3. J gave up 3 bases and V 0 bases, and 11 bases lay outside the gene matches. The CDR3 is CASSQSPGLAARGKNIQYF. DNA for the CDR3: TGCGCCAGCAGTCAATCCCCCGGACTAGCGGCCCGAGGCAAAAACATTCAGTACTTC.

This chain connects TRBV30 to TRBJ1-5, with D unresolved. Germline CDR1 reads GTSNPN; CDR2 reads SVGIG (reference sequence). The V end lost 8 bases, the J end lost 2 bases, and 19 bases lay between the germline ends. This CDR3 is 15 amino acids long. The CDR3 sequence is CAADGRSIGNQPQHF. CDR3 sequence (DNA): TGTGCCGCCGATGGCCGGTCTATAGGCAATCAGCCCCAGCATTTT.

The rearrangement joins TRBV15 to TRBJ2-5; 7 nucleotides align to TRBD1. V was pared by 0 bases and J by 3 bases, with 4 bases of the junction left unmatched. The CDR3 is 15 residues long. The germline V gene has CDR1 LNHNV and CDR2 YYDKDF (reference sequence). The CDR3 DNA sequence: TGTGCCACCAGCAGAGATGACAGGGTGGAAGAGACCCAGTACTTC. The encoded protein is CATSRDDRVEETQYF.

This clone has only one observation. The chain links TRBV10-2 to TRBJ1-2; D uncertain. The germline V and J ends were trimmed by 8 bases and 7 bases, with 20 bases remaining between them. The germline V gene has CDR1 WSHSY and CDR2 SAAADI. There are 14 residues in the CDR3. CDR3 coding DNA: TGCGCCAGCTGGGTGGAGGGAGGAATGGGTGGCTACACCTTC. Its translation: CASWVEGGMGGYTF.

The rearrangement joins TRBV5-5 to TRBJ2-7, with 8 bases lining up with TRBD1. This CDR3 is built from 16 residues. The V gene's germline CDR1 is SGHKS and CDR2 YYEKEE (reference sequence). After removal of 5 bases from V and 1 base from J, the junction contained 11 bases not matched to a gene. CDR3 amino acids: CASSASGTGGSYEQYF. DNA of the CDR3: TGTGCCAGCAGTGCATCCGGGACAGGAGGTTCCTACGAGCAGTACTTC.

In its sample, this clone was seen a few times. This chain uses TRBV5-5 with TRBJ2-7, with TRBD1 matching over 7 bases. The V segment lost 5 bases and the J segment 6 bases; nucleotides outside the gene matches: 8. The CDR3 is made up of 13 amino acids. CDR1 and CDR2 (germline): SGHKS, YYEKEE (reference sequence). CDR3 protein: CASSRDRPSEQYF. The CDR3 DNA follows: TGTGCCAGCAGTCGGGACAGACCCTCCGAGCAGTACTTC.

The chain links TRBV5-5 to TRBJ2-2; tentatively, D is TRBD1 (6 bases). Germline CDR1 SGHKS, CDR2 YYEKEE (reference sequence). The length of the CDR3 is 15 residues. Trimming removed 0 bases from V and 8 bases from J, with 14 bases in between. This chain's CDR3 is CASSLEGGTLGELFF. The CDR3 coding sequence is TGTGCCAGCAGCTTGGAAGGGGGTACCTTGGGGGAGCTGTTTTTT.

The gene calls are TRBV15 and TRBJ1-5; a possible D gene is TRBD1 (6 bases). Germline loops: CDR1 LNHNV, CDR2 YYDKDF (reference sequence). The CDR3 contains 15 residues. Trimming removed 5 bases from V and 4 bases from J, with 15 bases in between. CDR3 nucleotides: TGTGCCACCAGCGGGGGCGGTAGGCTAAATCAGCCCCAGCATTTT. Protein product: CATSGGGRLNQPQHF.

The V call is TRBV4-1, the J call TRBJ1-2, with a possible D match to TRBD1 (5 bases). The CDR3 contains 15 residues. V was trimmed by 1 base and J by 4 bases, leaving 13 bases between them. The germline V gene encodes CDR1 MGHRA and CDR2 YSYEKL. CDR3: CASSQVEGTRYGYTF. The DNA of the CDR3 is TGCGCCAGCAGCCAAGTGGAAGGGACGCGCTATGGCTACACCTTC.

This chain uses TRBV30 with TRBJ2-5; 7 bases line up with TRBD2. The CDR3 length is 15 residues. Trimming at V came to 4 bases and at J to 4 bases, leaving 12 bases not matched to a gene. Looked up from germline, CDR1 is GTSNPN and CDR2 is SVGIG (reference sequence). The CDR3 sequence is CAWKIAGSRRETQYF. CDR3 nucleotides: TGTGCCTGGAAGATAGCGGGCAGCCGGCGAGAGACCCAGTACTTC.

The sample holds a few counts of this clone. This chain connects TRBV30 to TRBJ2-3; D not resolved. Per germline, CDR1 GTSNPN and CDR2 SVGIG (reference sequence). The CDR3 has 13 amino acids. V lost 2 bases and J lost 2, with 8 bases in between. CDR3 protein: CAWSIGNTDTQYF. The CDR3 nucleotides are TGTGCCTGGAGTATAGGGAACACAGATACGCAGTATTTT.

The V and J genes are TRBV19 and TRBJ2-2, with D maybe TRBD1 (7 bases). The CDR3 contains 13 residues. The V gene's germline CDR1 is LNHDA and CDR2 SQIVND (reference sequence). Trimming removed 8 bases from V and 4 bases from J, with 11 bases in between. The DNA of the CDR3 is TGTGCCAGTGGAGGGACAGTCACCGGGGAGCTGTTTTTT. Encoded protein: CASGGTVTGELFF.

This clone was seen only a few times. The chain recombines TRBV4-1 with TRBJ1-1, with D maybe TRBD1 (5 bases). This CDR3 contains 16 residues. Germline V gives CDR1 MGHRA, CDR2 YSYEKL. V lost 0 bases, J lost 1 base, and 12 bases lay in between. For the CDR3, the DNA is TGCGCCAGCAGCCAAGATGCGGCAGGGACGAACACTGAAGCTTTCTTT. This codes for CASSQDAAGTNTEAFF.